What follows describes a single T cell receptor beta chain. The antigen is not known. The data belong to a study of T cell responses to AZD1222 COVID-19 vaccine. Points from the study as a whole: Clonal diversity was possibly underestimated; the donors were predominantly white British and more often female.

Germline-derived CDR1 and CDR2 are MGHRA and YSYEKL. The CDR3 runs to 15 residues. Trimming shortened V by 0 bases and J by 4 bases, and 10 bases separated the two germline ends. TCRdb keeps only in-frame clones here, not all; method: immunoSEQ multiplex PCR. The sample lists about 150,000 clones, over 80% seen once, with roughly 3.3% in the top ten. The sequence was obtained from an adult who received the AZD1222 COVID-19 vaccine. The sequenced sample was peripheral blood, obtained 28 days after the second AZD1222 dose. The chain uses TRBV4-1 and TRBJ1-5; D is ambiguous. The CDR3 sequence: CASSQDQSANQPQHF. In DNA form, the CDR3 reads TGCGCCAGCAGCCAAGATCAGAGCGCTAATCAGCCCCAGCATTTT.